The 10 T cell receptor beta chains below all came from one sample that was sequenced in a study of human T cells and chemical hapten exposure (dated by TCRdb to 2020 to 2023). The library was obtained by RACE. Reads for this sample came from a NextSeq 500. The public sequencing data were trimmed at Q25 with fastp and processed into clonotypes with MiXCR by TCRdb, which kept only in-frame beta chains. Each record represents a unique CDR3 protein, reported with the most common genes and DNA among its rows. This sample has about 54,000 distinct CDR3 sequences in its table, and just under 10% of those were observed once. Jointly, the top ten make up 1.7% of the sample. This specimen's time point label, interpreted: patch test 2, 6 weeks after DPC sensitization. In light of the paper, this sample's treatment or condition label describes: therapeutic diphenylcyclopropenone sensitization with weekly scalp DPC.

Specimen: whole blood, collected in connection with sensitization to the hapten diphenylcyclopropenone (DPC). The receptors here all came from a woman between 50 and 59 years old with alopecia areata. Some clones in this sample may be carry-over from other donors' samples.

This clonotype was observed at least ten times. The J gene is TRBJ1-5, the V gene TRBV19; D not resolved. The V gene lost 0 bases and the J gene lost 0 bases, with 9 bases spanning the gap. The germline V gene encodes CDR1 LNHDA and CDR2 SQIVND (reference sequence). This CDR3 has 16 residues. The CDR3, as DNA: TGTGCCAGTAGTATAGAACTGACGGATAGCAATCAGCCCCAGCATTTT. Its translation is CASSIELTDSNQPQHF. The full variable domain, its missing parts supplied by reference TRBV19 and TRBJ1-5, is DGGITQSPKYLFRKEGQNVTLSCEQNLNHDAMYWYRQDPGQGLRLIYYSQIVNDFQKGDIAEGYSVSREKKESFPLTVTSAQKNPTAFYLCASSIELTDSNQPQHFGDGTRLSIL.

The chain joins TRBV28 to TRBJ2-7, with TRBD1 matching 9 bases. Losses at the gene ends were 5 bases for V and 7 bases for J; bases not matched to a gene: 9. CDR1 and CDR2 from the germline V gene are MDHEN and SYDVKM. The CDR3 contains 14 residues. As DNA, the CDR3 is TGTGCCAGCAGTCCGGGACAGGGTCTGCGGGAGCAGTACTTC. It yields the protein CASSPGQGLREQYF.

There are many counts of this clonotype. CDR3 bases: TGTGCCAGCAGCCATGGCGATTGGGAAGCTTTCTTT. It is translated as CASSHGDWEAFF. The chain joins TRBV3-1 to TRBJ1-1; no clear D. The CDR3 loop spans 12 amino acids. Trimming took 3 bases from V and 8 from J, leaving 10 bases between them. Per the germline V gene, CDR1 is LGHDT and CDR2 is YNNKEL (reference sequence).

This clonotype was seen a handful of times. J is TRBJ2-1 and V is TRBV4-2; the D is unclear. The germline gives CDR1 LGHNA, CDR2 YNFKEQ. V lost 0 bases and J 5 bases, leaving 2 bases between the germline ends. This CDR3 has 12 amino acids. The CDR3 nucleotides read TGTGCCAGCAGCCAAGATAACAATGAGCAGTTCTTC. It codes for CASSQDNNEQFF.

The gene calls are TRBV5-1 and TRBJ2-3; D call uncertain. V was trimmed by 6 bases and J by 4 bases, leaving 9 bases between them. CDR3 length equals 12 residues. Germline CDR1 reads SGHRS; CDR2 reads YFSETQ. The chain's CDR3 is CASIGPADTQYF. DNA for the CDR3: TGCGCCAGCATCGGTCCGGCAGATACGCAGTATTTT.

V and J are TRBV12-3 or TRBV12-4 and TRBJ1-3; D is ambiguous. The CDR3 length is 14 residues. V was pared by 1 base and J by 0 bases, with 4 bases between. Here the CDR3 DNA reads TGTGCCAGCAGTTTAGGGCTCTCTGGAAACACCATATATTTT. This sequence encodes CASSLGLSGNTIYF.

The table lists this clonotype with a few counts. The chain combines TRBV11-2 with TRBJ2-2; TRBD1 agrees at 7 bases. V gave up 6 bases and J gave up 4 bases; unmatched junction bases: 8. Per germline, CDR1 SGHAT and CDR2 FQNNGV. The CDR3 sequence is 15 residues long. In nucleotides, the CDR3 is TGTGCCAGCAGACAACCGGGACAGAGCACCGGGGAGCTGTTTTTT. It codes for CASRQPGQSTGELFF.

This clonotype came up many times. The CDR3 nucleotides are TGTGCCACCAGTGATGGGGCGACAGGGGAATCCTATGGCTACACCTTC. Its translation: CATSDGATGESYGYTF. The gene calls are TRBV24-1 and TRBJ1-2; 8 positions match TRBD1. The germline gives CDR1 KGHDR, CDR2 SFDVKD. This CDR3 has 16 amino acids. The V gene end was trimmed by 3 bases and the J gene end by 4 bases; junction bases not matched to a gene: 9.

V usage is TRBV6-1 and J usage is TRBJ2-1; possibly TRBD2 for D (6 bases). V gave up 6 bases and J gave up 8 bases, with 14 bases separating them. Germline CDR1 reads MNHNS; CDR2 reads SASEGT. This CDR3 is built from 13 residues. CDR3 amino acids: CASSATSRDEQFF. CDR3 sequence (DNA): TGTGCCAGCAGCGCGACTAGTCGGGATGAGCAGTTCTTC.

V and J are TRBV10-3 and TRBJ2-7; weak D call: TRBD1 (6 bases). The length of the CDR3 is 14 residues. V was shortened by 6 bases and J by 2 bases, with 14 bases between the two germline ends. Germline CDR1 ENHRY, CDR2 SYGVKD. The CDR3 loop is CAISDRAGAYEQYF. The CDR3 nucleotides read TGTGCCATCAGCGATCGGGCAGGGGCCTACGAGCAGTACTTC.